This is a list of T cell receptor beta chains from one sample in a study of OX40 agonist ivuxolimab in advanced cancers. The assay was immunoSEQ multiplex PCR, and TCRdb's table has in-frame clones only and misses some. The sample contains 75,000 to 95,000 clones, over 75% of which appear only once. The sample was CD4+ or CD8+ T cells sorted from blood, taken in a trial of the OX40 agonist ivuxolimab. These receptors came from an adult with an advanced solid tumor such as melanoma, head and neck, liver or kidney cancer. Each CDR3 is given with its conserved first and last residue. Each record gives: D gene, V gene, J gene, clone size, CDR3 protein, CDR3 DNA. D genes are given only for firm matches. Not every row has a clone size; where given, it reads once, few, many or a size class.

TRBD2	TRBV7-2	TRBJ2-7	-	CASSLAAGSDEQYF	TGTGCCAGCAGCTTAGCAGCGGGGAGCGACGAGCAGTACTTC
-	TRBV15	TRBJ2-1	-	CATSRVGGLSNEQFF	TGTGCCACCAGCAGAGTCGGGGGGCTTAGCAATGAGCAGTTCTTC
-	TRBV7-2	TRBJ2-1	-	CASSRSGAGGDEQFF	TGTGCCAGCAGCCGCTCCGGGGCCGGAGGCGATGAGCAGTTCTTC
-	TRBV29-1	TRBJ2-2	-	CSVEDGGTLDTGELFF	TGCAGCGTTGAAGATGGGGGGACACTCGACACCGGGGAGCTGTTTTTT
-	TRBV13	TRBJ2-7	-	CASSLGGTASYEQYF	TGTGCCAGCAGCTTGGGCGGGACAGCCTCTTACGAGCAGTACTTC
TRBD2	TRBV7-8	TRBJ2-1	-	CASSFSSSGRANEQFF	TGTGCCAGCAGCTTCTCTTCTAGCGGGAGGGCCAATGAGCAGTTCTTC
-	TRBV7-2	TRBJ2-7	-	CASSWSDEQYF	TGTGCCAGCAGCTGGTCGGACGAGCAGTACTTC
-	TRBV15	TRBJ1-1	-	CATSRGKNTEAFF	TGTGCCACCAGCAGAGGGAAAAACACTGAAGCTTTCTTT
-	TRBV19	TRBJ1-6	-	CASSWERLNSPLHF	TGTGCCAGTAGTTGGGAGCGCCTGAATTCACCCCTCCACTTT
-	TRBV7-2	TRBJ2-5	-	CASSLGGGGQETQYF	TGTGCCAGCAGCTTAGGGGGTGGTGGGCAAGAGACCCAGTACTTC
-	TRBV9	TRBJ1-1	-	CASSVKGQLTNTEAFF	TGTGCCAGCAGCGTAAAGGGACAATTGACGAACACTGAAGCTTTCTTT
TRBD1	TRBV5-6	TRBJ1-6	-	CASSPTGGPNSPLHF	TGTGCCAGCAGCCCGACAGGGGGGCCTAATTCACCCCTCCACTTT
-	TRBV19	TRBJ1-2	-	CASRRTGANYGYTF	TGTGCCAGTAGGCGGACGGGAGCTAACTATGGCTACACCTTC
-	TRBV7-3	TRBJ2-7	-	CASSSKGTCEYYEQYF	TGTGCCAGCAGCTCAAAGGGGACTTGTGAGTACTACGAGCAGTACTTC
-	TRBV5-4	TRBJ1-2	few	CASSPKGPNYGYTF	TGTGCCAGCAGCCCAAAGGGCCCTAACTATGGCTACACCTTC
-	TRBV7-2	TRBJ1-2	-	CASSLEGSSSYGYTF	TGTGCCAGCAGCTTAGAGGGCAGCAGCTCCTATGGCTACACCTTC
TRBD2	TRBV19	TRBJ2-2	-	CASSLSGRAYTGELFF	TGTGCCAGTAGCCTTTCCGGGAGGGCCTACACCGGGGAGCTGTTTTTT
-	TRBV7-9	TRBJ2-2	few	CASIRTGELFF	TGTGCCAGCATCCGGACCGGGGAGCTGTTTTTT
-	TRBV20-1	TRBJ1-3	-	CSSSSGNTIYF	TGCAGTTCGAGCTCTGGAAACACCATATATTTT
-	TRBV6-4	TRBJ1-6	-	CASRGNEINSPLHF	TGTGCCAGCAGGGGGAACGAGATAAATTCACCCCTCCACTTT
-	TRBV18	TRBJ1-1	few	CASSPSETPEGTEAFF	TGTGCCAGCTCACCATCAGAAACCCCGGAGGGCACTGAAGCTTTCTTT
TRBD2	TRBV2	TRBJ2-3	-	CASRGGLVGTDTQYF	TGTGCCAGCAGAGGTGGACTAGTTGGCACAGATACGCAGTATTTT
-	TRBV7-2	TRBJ1-1	-	CASSLGGSNTEAFF	TGTGCCAGCAGCCTAGGGGGAAGTAACACTGAAGCTTTCTTT
TRBD2	TRBV4-1	TRBJ2-4	-	CASSPGALAGGPAKNIQYF	TGCGCCAGCAGCCCTGGGGCCCTAGCGGGGGGGCCGGCCAAAAACATTCAGTACTTC
-	TRBV6-5	TRBJ1-5	-	CASSYSGVQPQHF	TGTGCCAGCAGTTACTCTGGGGTTCAGCCCCAGCATTTT
TRBD2	TRBV6-6	TRBJ2-3	-	CASVRSGGLYDTQYF	TGTGCCAGCGTCAGGAGCGGGGGGCTATATGATACGCAGTATTTT
TRBD1	TRBV6-6	TRBJ1-2	-	CASSPTGDYGYTF	TGTGCCAGCAGCCCGACAGGGGACTATGGCTACACCTTC
-	TRBV11-3	TRBJ2-1	-	CASSLDQATEQFF	TGTGCCAGCAGCTTAGATCAAGCCACTGAGCAGTTCTTC
TRBD2	TRBV27	TRBJ2-2	once	CASRLAGGPTGELFF	TGTGCCAGCAGACTAGCGGGGGGGCCGACCGGGGAGCTGTTTTTT
-	TRBV5-4	TRBJ2-3	-	CASSLGLGTGTQYF	TGTGCCAGCAGCTTGGGACTAGGGACGGGTACGCAGTATTTT
-	TRBV6-5	TRBJ2-7	few	CASSYRARDYEQYF	TGTGCCAGCAGTTATCGGGCCAGGGACTACGAGCAGTACTTC
-	TRBV7-3	TRBJ2-2	-	CASSPILTGELFF	TGTGCCAGCAGCCCCATTCTCACCGGGGAGCTGTTTTTT
TRBD2	TRBV7-2	TRBJ2-7	-	CASSLRTSGTYEQYF	TGTGCCAGCAGCTTAAGGACTAGCGGGACCTACGAGCAGTACTTC
TRBD1	TRBV7-9	TRBJ1-2	-	CASSFQGGYGYTF	TGTGCCAGCAGCTTCCAGGGGGGCTATGGCTACACCTTC
-	TRBV5-6	TRBJ2-3	-	CASSLAWARTDTQYF	TGTGCCAGCAGCTTGGCGTGGGCCCGGACAGATACGCAGTATTTT
-	TRBV5-1	TRBJ1-4	few	CASSLRSGVEKLFF	TGCGCCAGCAGCTTGAGGTCAGGGGTTGAAAAACTGTTTTTT
TRBD1	TRBV27	TRBJ1-1	-	CASSAGQGRGFNTEAFF	TGTGCCAGCAGTGCGGGACAGGGACGGGGATTTAACACTGAAGCTTTCTTT
-	TRBV5-5	TRBJ1-1	-	CASSLAHLNTEAFF	TGTGCCAGCAGCTTGGCTCACCTGAACACTGAAGCTTTCTTT
-	TRBV2	TRBJ1-5	-	CASSAQNLNQPQHF	TGTGCCAGCAGTGCACAGAACCTCAATCAGCCCCAGCATTTT
TRBD2	TRBV5-4	TRBJ2-3	-	CASSFAGLAGTDTQYF	TGTGCCAGCAGCTTTGCCGGACTAGCGGGAACAGATACGCAGTATTTT
-	TRBV10-3	TRBJ1-1	-	CAISDKGTEAFF	TGTGCCATCAGCGACAAAGGGACTGAAGCTTTCTTT
-	TRBV4-3	TRBJ1-2	-	CASSLMVTANNYGYTF	TGCGCCAGCAGCCTAATGGTGACAGCCAACAACTATGGCTACACCTTC
-	TRBV29-1	TRBJ1-4	-	CSVAEEIQEKLFF	TGCAGCGTTGCCGAAGAAATCCAAGAAAAACTGTTTTTT
-	TRBV5-5	TRBJ1-1	-	CASSSGHPNTEAFF	TGTGCCAGCAGTTCGGGACACCCGAACACTGAAGCTTTCTTT
-	TRBV27	TRBJ1-2	-	CASSLSLSQGYGYTF	TGTGCCAGCAGTTTATCGCTGTCGCAGGGCTATGGCTACACCTTC
TRBD1	TRBV6-5	TRBJ2-5	-	CASSYSGAGGETQYF	TGTGCCAGCAGTTACTCGGGGGCAGGGGGAGAGACCCAGTACTTC
-	TRBV25-1	TRBJ2-7	-	CASSEYEGFVYEQYF	TGTGCCAGCAGTGAATATGAGGGATTCGTATACGAGCAGTACTTC
TRBD2	TRBV4-2	TRBJ2-3	few	CASSQGSGGGTDTQYF	TGTGCCAGCAGCCAGGGTAGCGGGGGGGGGACAGATACGCAGTATTTT
-	TRBV7-8	TRBJ2-7	-	CASSLAGLSYEQYF	TGTGCCAGCAGCTTAGCGGGACTCTCCTACGAGCAGTACTTC
-	TRBV7-2	TRBJ1-6	-	CASLGGGGAGSPLHF	TGTGCCAGCTTAGGAGGCGGAGGGGCCGGATCACCCCTCCACTTT